Below, 23 T cell receptor beta chains from the same sample are listed, as sequenced in a study of blood T cell repertoires in COVID-19. This table comes from immunoSEQ multiplex PCR, and its TCRdb copy is limited to in-frame clones, with some not included. Here the sample spans 200,000 or so clones, nearly 90% being singletons. Sequenced material: peripheral blood. Every receptor here comes from a man aged 50 to 60 with COVID-19, enrolled during active disease.

The V and J genes are TRBV5-3 and TRBJ2-4; weak D call: TRBD1 (6 bases). TRBV5-3 belongs to the ORF category, with a function that is uncertain. Trimming stripped 3 bases from V and 2 bases from J, with 12 bases between. CDR3 length equals 15 residues. CDR3 sequence reads: CARSYYRVTKNIQYF. CDR3 in DNA: TGTGCCAGAAGCTACTACAGGGTGACCAAAAACATTCAGTACTTC.

The V and J genes are TRBV3-1 (or the pseudogene TRBV3-2) and TRBJ2-3, with 10 nucleotides matching TRBD1. V dropped 4 bases and J dropped 3; count of bases not matched to a gene: 1. Looked up from germline, CDR1 is LGHDT and CDR2 is YNNKEL (reference sequence). This CDR3 region has 14 residues. In DNA form, the CDR3 reads TGTGCCAGCAGCCTGGACAGGGGGACAGATACGCAGTATTTT. The encoded protein is CASSLDRGTDTQYF.

This chain connects TRBV24-1 to TRBJ2-7; 9 nucleotides align to TRBD1. The CDR3 totals 14 residues. The junction had 2 bases not matched to a gene; V was cut back by 3 bases and J by 3 bases. Germline lookup yields CDR1 KGHDR and CDR2 SFDVKD. The CDR3 DNA sequence: TGTGCCACCAGTGATGGGGGACAGGGCTACGAGCAGTACTTC. Its translation: CATSDGGQGYEQYF.

The rearrangement links TRBV5-1 to TRBJ2-7; 9 bases align to TRBD2. Losses at the gene ends were 4 bases for V and 2 bases for J; bases not matched to a gene: 7. This CDR3 contains 15 residues. Germline CDR1 is SGHRS and CDR2 is YFSETQ. DNA for the CDR3: TGCGCCAGCAGCCTCGGAGCGGGAGGCACCTACGAGCAGTACTTC. It is translated as CASSLGAGGTYEQYF.

This clone has a single count. The chain employs TRBV5-4 and TRBJ2-7; D is perhaps TRBD1 (5 bases). The germline V and J ends were trimmed by 0 bases and 4 bases, with 11 bases remaining between them. Per germline, CDR1 SGHNT and CDR2 YYREEE (reference sequence). The CDR3 sequence is 14 residues long. The CDR3 spells CASSLEGLIYEQYF. For the CDR3, the DNA is TGTGCCAGCAGCTTGGAGGGGTTAATATACGAGCAGTACTTC.

The chain couples TRBV6-6 to TRBJ2-4; the match to TRBD2 covers 7 bases. The CDR3 covers 19 residues. CDR1 is MNHNY and CDR2 is SVGAGI in the germline V gene (reference sequence). V lost 5 bases to trimming and J lost 8 bases; unmatched junction nucleotides: 24. This CDR3 is CASSPPHTDGTPGRYIQYF. CDR3 in DNA: TGTGCCAGCAGTCCCCCACACACCGACGGGACCCCCGGGAGGTACATTCAGTACTTC.

V and J are TRBV23-1 and TRBJ2-1, with 7 bases matching TRBD1. TRBV23-1 is assigned to the ORF class and has an uncertain function. V lost 0 bases and J lost 0; bases outside the gene matches: 11. The CDR3 is made up of 19 amino acids. This chain's CDR3 is CASSQSGQEEISSYNEQFF. The DNA of the CDR3 is TGCGCCAGCAGTCAATCTGGACAGGAAGAAATCAGCTCCTACAATGAGCAGTTCTTC.

V gene TRBV12-2 combines with J gene TRBJ1-1. TRBV12-2 is assigned pseudogene status. This CDR3 is built from 14 residues. CDR3 in DNA: TGTGCAAGTCGCTTAGAGCTAGGATACACTGAAGCTTTCTTT. Translation: CASRLELGYTEAFF.

V and J are TRBV7-8 and TRBJ1-1, with 9 positions matching TRBD1. The CDR3 extends over 15 amino acids. CDR1 and CDR2 (germline): SGHVS, FQNEAQ. V dropped 3 bases and J dropped 4; count of bases not matched to a gene: 6. The CDR3 here is CASSFRDRVITEAFF. The CDR3 nucleotides are TGTGCCAGCAGCTTCCGGGACAGGGTGATCACTGAAGCTTTCTTT.

The genes are TRBV5-1 and TRBJ2-5, with 10 bases identical to TRBD1. The length of the CDR3 is 14 residues. The germline gives CDR1 SGHRS, CDR2 YFSETQ. Trimming took 2 bases from V and 3 from J; bases not matched to a gene: 1. This CDR3 reads CASSFGTGEETQYF. The CDR3 DNA reads as TGCGCCAGCAGCTTCGGGACAGGGGAAGAGACCCAGTACTTC.

The rearrangement joins TRBV28 to TRBJ1-2; 10 nucleotides match TRBD1. Germline V gene data show CDR1 as MDHEN and CDR2 as SYDVKM. The J segment lost 0 bases and the V segment lost 5 bases, leaving 3 bases of the junction unmatched. The CDR3 totals 15 residues. The CDR3 nucleotides are TGTGCCAGCAGTGACAGGGGGCAAGCTAACTATGGCTACACCTTC. This gives the protein CASSDRGQANYGYTF.

The chain joins TRBV4-1 to TRBJ1-2, with a possible D match to TRBD1 (5 bases). The germline V and J ends were trimmed by 4 bases and 7 bases, with 16 bases remaining between them. The CDR3 length is 14 residues. From germline, CDR1 is MGHRA and CDR2 YSYEKL. The chain's CDR3 is CASSPREDTGGYTF. The DNA for the CDR3 is TGCGCCAGCAGCCCCCGAGAGGACACAGGTGGCTACACCTTC.

This clone was recorded once. The genes are TRBV4-2 and TRBJ1-1; TRBD1 is a possible D gene (6 bases). V shed 0 bases and J shed 2 bases, with 16 bases lying between them. The CDR3 totals 17 residues. Germline loops: CDR1 LGHNA, CDR2 YNFKEQ. For the CDR3, the DNA is TGTGCCAGCAGCCAAGATGAGGGGGTGTGGGCAAACACTGAAGCTTTCTTT. Residues: CASSQDEGVWANTEAFF.

The chain couples TRBV19 to TRBJ2-7; TRBD2 aligns across 11 bases. The CDR3 length is 14 residues. The V gene's germline CDR1 is LNHDA and CDR2 SQIVND (reference sequence). The ends lost 6 bases at V and 5 bases at J; junction bases unmatched: 6. The CDR3 sequence: CASSSGLAAHEQYF. CDR3 nucleotides: TGTGCCAGTAGCTCGGGACTAGCGGCCCACGAGCAGTACTTC.

This sequence joins TRBV20-1 and TRBJ1-5; D possibly corresponds to TRBD1 (5 bases). Trimming removed 3 bases from V and 9 bases from J, with 18 bases in between. In germline, CDR1 is DFQATT, CDR2 SNEGSKA (reference sequence). The CDR3 runs 14 residues. CDR3 loop: CSASGQGFDGPQHF. CDR3 nucleotides: TGCAGTGCTAGTGGGCAGGGTTTTGATGGGCCCCAGCATTTT.

The chain links TRBV11-2 to TRBJ1-5, with TRBD1 as a possible D gene (6 bases). CDR1 is SGHAT and CDR2 is FQNNGV in the germline V gene. CDR3 length: 15 amino acids. V was shortened by 5 bases and J by 2 bases, with 13 bases between the two germline ends. The chain's CDR3 is CASSKDSLGNQPQHF. For the CDR3, the DNA is TGTGCCAGCAGCAAGGACAGTCTGGGCAATCAGCCCCAGCATTTT.

The chain joins TRBV3-1 (or the pseudogene TRBV3-2) to TRBJ1-2; 8 nucleotides match TRBD1. The CDR3 runs 16 residues. The V segment lost 3 bases and the J segment 1 base; nucleotides outside the gene matches: 7. Germline V gene lookup returns CDR1 LGHDT and CDR2 YNNKEL (reference sequence). CDR3 in amino acids: CASSQAGQGFNYGYTF. CDR3 DNA: TGTGCCAGCAGCCAGGCAGGACAGGGCTTTAACTATGGCTACACCTTC.

The V call is TRBV29-1, the J call TRBJ2-3; possible D gene TRBD1, 7 bases. The CDR3 length is 14 residues. Trimming left V 5 bases short and J 1 base short, with 13 bases between. Germline-derived CDR1 and CDR2 are SQVTM and ANQGSEA. The CDR3 DNA follows: TGCAGCGTTCAGGGGGGAGCGGGCACAGATACGCAGTATTTT. Its translation is CSVQGGAGTDTQYF.

V and J are TRBV7-2 and TRBJ2-1; 8 bases map to TRBD2. Germline V gene data show CDR1 as SGHTA and CDR2 as FQGNSA. The CDR3 has 16 residues. V was clipped by 0 bases and J by 3 bases; unmatched bases: 4. For the CDR3, the DNA is TGTGCCAGCAGCTTAGCGCCAGCGGGGGTCTACAATGAGCAGTTCTTC. Translated: CASSLAPAGVYNEQFF.

The chain joins TRBV5-1 to TRBJ1-2, with 9 bases fitting TRBD1. Germline assignment: CDR1 SGHRS and CDR2 YFSETQ. The CDR3 has 16 residues. The J segment lost 3 bases and the V segment lost 4 bases, leaving 10 bases of the junction unmatched. In DNA, the CDR3 is TGCGCCAGCAGCCCCGGGGGGACAGGGATGGACTATGGCTACACCTTC. It specifies CASSPGGTGMDYGYTF.

V is TRBV5-6 and J is TRBJ2-7; perhaps TRBD1 as D (6 bases). Trimming took 8 bases from V and 2 from J, leaving 20 bases between them. Germline V gene data show CDR1 as SGHDT and CDR2 as YYEEEE. The CDR3 spans 15 residues. CDR3 loop: CASTSYRDTTYEQYF. DNA for the CDR3: TGTGCCAGTACCTCTTACCGGGACACGACCTACGAGCAGTACTTC.

This sequence joins TRBV3-1 (or the pseudogene TRBV3-2) and TRBJ2-1; 9 bases align to TRBD2. There are 15 residues in the CDR3. The J segment lost 7 bases and the V segment lost 1 base, leaving 5 bases of the junction unmatched. Germline CDR1 reads LGHDT; CDR2 reads YNNKEL (reference sequence). CDR3 in DNA: TGTGCCAGCAGCCAAGGGCGGGAGGGCTGGAATGAGCAGTTCTTC. Translation: CASSQGREGWNEQFF.

This CDR3 reads CASSYGTGSYEQYF. Here the CDR3 DNA reads TGTGCCAGCAGCTACGGGACAGGGTCCTACGAGCAGTACTTC. This chain connects TRBV7-8 to TRBJ2-7, with 9 bases that match TRBD1. Germline CDR1 is SGHVS and CDR2 is FQNEAQ. V was clipped by 4 bases and J by 1 base; unmatched bases: 2. This CDR3 region has 14 residues.